The clone carrying this TCR beta chain was recorded only once. The same CDR3 can be traced to other DNA sequences in this sample. As handled by the study authors: Reference gene primer amplification gave nucleated cell count estimates. The repertoire was sequenced with immunoSEQ multiplex PCR; TCRdb's copy has only in-frame clones and lacks some. D and trimming were read from the DNA, whereas the V and J calls and clone size are those reported in that table. Of about 210,000 clones listed, roughly 86% are singletons. These data are taken from a study of blood T cell repertoires in COVID-19. Study in general: COVID-19 samples, acute and convalescent, were from the United States, Italy and Spain. T cells, B-cell-depleted T cells, or PBMCs supplied cDNA or gDNA.

Participants, about 18 to 89 years old, spanned fewer than 30 US areas. Sequencing used PBMCs or T cells enriched from blood (not recorded which). The TCR comes from a man between 18 and 35 years old with acute COVID-19.

The CDR3 DNA reads TGTGCCTGGAGTGTCGGGGGCAATCAGCCCCAGCATTTT. Translation: CAWSVGGNQPQHF. This sequence joins TRBV30 and TRBJ1-5; the D is unclear. Germline-derived CDR1 and CDR2 are GTSNPN and SVGIG (reference sequence). The CDR3 loop spans 13 amino acids. The V end was cut by 0 bases, the J end by 2 bases, with 5 bases between.